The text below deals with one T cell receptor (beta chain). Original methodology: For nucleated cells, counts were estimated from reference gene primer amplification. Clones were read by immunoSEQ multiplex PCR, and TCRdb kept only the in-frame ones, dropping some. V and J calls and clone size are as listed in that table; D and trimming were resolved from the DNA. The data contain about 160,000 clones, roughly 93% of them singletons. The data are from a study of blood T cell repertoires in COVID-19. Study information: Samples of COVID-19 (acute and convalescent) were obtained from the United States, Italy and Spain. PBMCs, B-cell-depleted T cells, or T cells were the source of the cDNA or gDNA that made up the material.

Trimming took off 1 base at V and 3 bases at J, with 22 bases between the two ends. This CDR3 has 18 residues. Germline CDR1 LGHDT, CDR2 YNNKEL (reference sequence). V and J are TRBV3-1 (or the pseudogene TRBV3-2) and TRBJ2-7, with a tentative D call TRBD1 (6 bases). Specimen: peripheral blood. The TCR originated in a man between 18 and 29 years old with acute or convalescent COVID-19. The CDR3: CASSQGSGDAPIGYEQYF. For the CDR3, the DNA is TGTGCCAGCAGCCAAGGGTCAGGGGACGCACCAATAGGCTACGAGCAGTACTTC.